The source of this T cell receptor beta chain is a study of T cell changes during pregnancy in multiple sclerosis. Germline V lookup: CDR1 KGHSY, CDR2 FQNENV. There are 13 residues in the CDR3. V was pared by 3 bases and J by 6 bases, with 2 bases of the junction left unmatched. Generated by immunoSEQ multiplex PCR, the TCRdb table keeps only in-frame clones and is missing some. The sample comprises 35,000 or so clones, about 91% of which are singletons, and around 11% rests with the top ten. This receptor was identified in a female donor with multiple sclerosis, enrolled in a pregnancy study. The chain couples TRBV16 to TRBJ1-5; 7 bases align to TRBD1. Sequenced here: CD8+ T cells from peripheral blood mononuclear cells, sampled in the third trimester of pregnancy. CDR3 bases: TGTGCCAGCAGCCACACAGGGGTTCAGCCCCAGCATTTT. Amino acids: CASSHTGVQPQHF.